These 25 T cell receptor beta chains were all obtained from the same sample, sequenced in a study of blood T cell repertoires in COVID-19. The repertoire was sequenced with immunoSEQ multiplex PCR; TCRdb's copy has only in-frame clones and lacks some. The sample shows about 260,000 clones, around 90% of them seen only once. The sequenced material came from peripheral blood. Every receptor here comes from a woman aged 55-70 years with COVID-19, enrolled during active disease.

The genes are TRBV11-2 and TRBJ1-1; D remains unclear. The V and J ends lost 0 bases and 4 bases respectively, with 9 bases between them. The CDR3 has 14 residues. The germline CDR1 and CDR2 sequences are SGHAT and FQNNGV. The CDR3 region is CASSLDRYSTEAFF. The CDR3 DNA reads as TGTGCCAGCAGCTTAGATAGGTACAGCACTGAAGCTTTCTTT.

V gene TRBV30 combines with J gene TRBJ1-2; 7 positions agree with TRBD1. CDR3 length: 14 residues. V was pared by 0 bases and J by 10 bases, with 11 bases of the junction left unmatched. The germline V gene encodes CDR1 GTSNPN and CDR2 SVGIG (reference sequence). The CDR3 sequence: CAWSVLIGQGVYTF. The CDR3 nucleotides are TGTGCCTGGAGTGTACTTATAGGGCAGGGGGTCTACACCTTC.

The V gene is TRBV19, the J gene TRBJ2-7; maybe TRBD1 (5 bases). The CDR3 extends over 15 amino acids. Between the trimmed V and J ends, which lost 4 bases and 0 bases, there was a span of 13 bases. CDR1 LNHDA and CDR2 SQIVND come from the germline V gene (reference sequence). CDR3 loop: CASSRSRTFSYEQYF. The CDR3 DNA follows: TGTGCCAGTAGTAGATCCCGGACATTCTCCTACGAGCAGTACTTC.

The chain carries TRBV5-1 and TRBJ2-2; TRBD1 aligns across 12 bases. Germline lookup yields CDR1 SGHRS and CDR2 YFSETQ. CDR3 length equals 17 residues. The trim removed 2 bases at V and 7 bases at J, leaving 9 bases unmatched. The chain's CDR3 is CASSFPGQGARSGELFF. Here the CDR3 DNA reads TGCGCCAGCAGCTTCCCGGGACAGGGGGCGCGGAGCGGGGAGCTGTTTTTT.

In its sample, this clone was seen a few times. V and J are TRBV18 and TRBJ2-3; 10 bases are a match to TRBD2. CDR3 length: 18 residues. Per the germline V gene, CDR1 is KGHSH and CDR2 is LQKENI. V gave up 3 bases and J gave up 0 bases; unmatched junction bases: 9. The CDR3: CASSPVTSGAPSTDTQYF. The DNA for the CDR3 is TGTGCCAGCTCACCGGTTACTAGCGGGGCCCCTAGCACAGATACGCAGTATTTT.

CDR3 in amino acids: CASSRIGGVGEKLFF. The DNA of the CDR3 is TGTGCCAGCAGCCGAATAGGGGGCGTGGGTGAAAAACTGTTTTTT. The gene calls are TRBV7-9 and TRBJ1-4, with 7 bases lining up with TRBD1. The trim removed 5 bases at V and 7 bases at J, leaving 10 bases unmatched. This CDR3 contains 15 residues. Germline CDR1 SEHNR, CDR2 FQNEAQ (reference sequence).

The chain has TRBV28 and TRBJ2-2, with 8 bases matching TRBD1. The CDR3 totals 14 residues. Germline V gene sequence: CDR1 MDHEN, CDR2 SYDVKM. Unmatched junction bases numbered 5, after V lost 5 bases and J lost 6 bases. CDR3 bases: TGTGCCAGCAGTCCAGGACAGGGCCCCGGGGAGCTGTTTTTT. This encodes CASSPGQGPGELFF.

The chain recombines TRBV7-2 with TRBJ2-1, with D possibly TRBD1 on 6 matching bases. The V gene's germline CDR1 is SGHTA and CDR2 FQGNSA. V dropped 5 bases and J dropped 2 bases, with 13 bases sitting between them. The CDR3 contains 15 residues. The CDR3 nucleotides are TGTGCCAGCAGCCCCGAAGGGGGAGCCTACAATGAGCAGTTCTTC. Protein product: CASSPEGGAYNEQFF. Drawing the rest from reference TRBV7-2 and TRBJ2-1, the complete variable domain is GAGVSQSPSNKVTEKGKDVELRCDPISGHTALYWYRQSLGQGLEFLIYFQGNSAPDKSGLPSDRFSAERTGGSVSTLTIQRTQQEDSAVYLCASSPEGGAYNEQFFGPGTRLTVL.

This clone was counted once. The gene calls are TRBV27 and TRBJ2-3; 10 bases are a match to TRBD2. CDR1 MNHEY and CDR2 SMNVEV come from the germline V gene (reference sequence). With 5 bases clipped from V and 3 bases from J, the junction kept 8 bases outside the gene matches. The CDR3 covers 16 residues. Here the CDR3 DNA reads TGTGCCAGCAGTCGCCGTCCGGGACTAGCGACAGATACGCAGTATTTT. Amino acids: CASSRRPGLATDTQYF.

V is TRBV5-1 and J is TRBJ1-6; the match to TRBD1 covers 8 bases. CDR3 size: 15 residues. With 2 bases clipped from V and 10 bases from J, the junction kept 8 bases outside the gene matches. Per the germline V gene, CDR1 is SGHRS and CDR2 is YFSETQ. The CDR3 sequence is CASSFRTGISSPLHF. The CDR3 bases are TGCGCCAGCAGCTTCAGGACAGGGATAAGCTCACCCCTCCACTTT. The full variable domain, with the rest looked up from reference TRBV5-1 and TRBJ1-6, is KAGVTQTPRYLIKTRGQQVTLSCSPISGHRSVSWYQQTPGQGLQFLFEYFSETQRNKGNFPGRFSGRQFSNSRSEMNVSTLELGDSALYLCASSFRTGISSPLHFGNGTRLTVT.

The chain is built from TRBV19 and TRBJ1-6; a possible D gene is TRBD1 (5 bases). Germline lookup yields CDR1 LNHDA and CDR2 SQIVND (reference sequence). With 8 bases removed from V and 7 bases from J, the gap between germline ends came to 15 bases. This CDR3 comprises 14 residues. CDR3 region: CASAGGEGNSPLHF. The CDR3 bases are TGTGCCAGTGCGGGGGGAGAGGGGAATTCACCCCTCCACTTT.

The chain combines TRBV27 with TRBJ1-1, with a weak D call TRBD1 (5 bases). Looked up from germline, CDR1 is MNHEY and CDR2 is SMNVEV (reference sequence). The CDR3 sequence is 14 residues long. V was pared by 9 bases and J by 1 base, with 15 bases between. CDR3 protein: CASRTGLTNTEAFF. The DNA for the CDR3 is TGTGCCAGTCGAACGGGACTGACGAACACTGAAGCTTTCTTT.

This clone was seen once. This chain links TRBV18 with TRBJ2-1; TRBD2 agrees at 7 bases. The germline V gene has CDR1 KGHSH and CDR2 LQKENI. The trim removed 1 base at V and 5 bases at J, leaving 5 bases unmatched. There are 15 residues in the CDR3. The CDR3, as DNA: TGTGCCAGCTCACCACGCCAGGGAGGGGACAATGAGCAGTTCTTC. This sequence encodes CASSPRQGGDNEQFF.

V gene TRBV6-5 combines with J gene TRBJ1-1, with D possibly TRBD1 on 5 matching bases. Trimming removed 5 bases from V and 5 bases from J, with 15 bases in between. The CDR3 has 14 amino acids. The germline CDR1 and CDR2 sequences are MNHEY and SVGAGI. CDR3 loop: CASSNAREGTEAFF. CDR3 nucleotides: TGTGCCAGCAGTAACGCCAGGGAGGGGACTGAAGCTTTCTTT.

The CDR3 coding sequence is TGTGCCACCATCCTTATTGGGCGGGTGGGACACGCGTACACCGGGGAGCTGTTTTTT. It encodes CATILIGRVGHAYTGELFF. The chain employs TRBV24-1 and TRBJ2-2; D is perhaps TRBD1 (6 bases). Germline CDR1 reads KGHDR; CDR2 reads SFDVKD. This CDR3 is 19 amino acids long. The ends were cut back, 8 bases at V and 3 bases at J, with 27 bases in the middle.

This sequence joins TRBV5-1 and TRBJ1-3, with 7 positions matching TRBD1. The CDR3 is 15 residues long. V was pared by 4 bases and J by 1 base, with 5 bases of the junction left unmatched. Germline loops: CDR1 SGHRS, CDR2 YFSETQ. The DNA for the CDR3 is TGCGCCAGCAGCGGAACAGGGGTATCTGGAAACACCATATATTTT. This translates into CASSGTGVSGNTIYF.

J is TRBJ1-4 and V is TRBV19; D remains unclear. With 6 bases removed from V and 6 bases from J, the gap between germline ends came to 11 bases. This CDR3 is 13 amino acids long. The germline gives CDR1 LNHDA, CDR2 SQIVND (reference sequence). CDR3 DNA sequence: TGTGCCAGTAGCGTAAATCCTGATGAAAAACTGTTTTTT. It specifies CASSVNPDEKLFF.

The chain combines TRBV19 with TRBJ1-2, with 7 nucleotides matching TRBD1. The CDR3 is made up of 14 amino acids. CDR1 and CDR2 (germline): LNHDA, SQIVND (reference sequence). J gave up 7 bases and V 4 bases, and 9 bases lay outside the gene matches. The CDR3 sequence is CASSREQGIGGYTF. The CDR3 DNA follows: TGTGCCAGTAGTAGGGAACAGGGGATCGGTGGCTACACCTTC.

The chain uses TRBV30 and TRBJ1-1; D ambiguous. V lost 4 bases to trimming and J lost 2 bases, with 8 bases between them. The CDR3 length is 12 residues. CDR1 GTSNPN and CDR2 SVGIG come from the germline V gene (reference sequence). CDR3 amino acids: CAWNARNTEAFF. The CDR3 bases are TGTGCCTGGAATGCCAGAAACACTGAAGCTTTCTTT.

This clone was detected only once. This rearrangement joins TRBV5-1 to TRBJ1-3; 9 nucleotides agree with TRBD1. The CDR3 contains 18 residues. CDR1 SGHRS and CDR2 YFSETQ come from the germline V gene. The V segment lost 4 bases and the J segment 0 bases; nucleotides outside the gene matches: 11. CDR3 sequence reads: CASSTGQGRALSGNTIYF. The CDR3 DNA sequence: TGCGCCAGCAGCACAGGACAGGGGCGCGCACTCTCTGGAAACACCATATATTTT.

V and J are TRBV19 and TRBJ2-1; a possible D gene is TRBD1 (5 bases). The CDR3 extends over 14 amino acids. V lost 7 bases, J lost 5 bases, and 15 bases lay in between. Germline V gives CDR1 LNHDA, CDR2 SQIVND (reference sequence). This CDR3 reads CASTYAVGHNEQFF. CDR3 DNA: TGTGCCAGTACCTATGCGGTGGGGCACAATGAGCAGTTCTTC.

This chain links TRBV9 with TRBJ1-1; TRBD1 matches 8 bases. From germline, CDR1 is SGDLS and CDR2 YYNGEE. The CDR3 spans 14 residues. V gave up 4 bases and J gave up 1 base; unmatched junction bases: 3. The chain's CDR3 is CASSLGTGNTEAFF. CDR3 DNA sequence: TGTGCCAGCAGCCTCGGGACAGGGAACACTGAAGCTTTCTTT.

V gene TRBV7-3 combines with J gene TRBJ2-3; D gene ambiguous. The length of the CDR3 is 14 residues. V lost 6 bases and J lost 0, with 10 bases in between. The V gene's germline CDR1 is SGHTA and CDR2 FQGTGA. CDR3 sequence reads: CASSLLRSTDTQYF. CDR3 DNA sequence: TGTGCCAGCAGTCTTCTAAGAAGCACAGATACGCAGTATTTT. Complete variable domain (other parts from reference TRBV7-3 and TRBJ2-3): GAGVSQTPSNKVTEKGKYVELRCDPISGHTALYWYRQSLGQGPEFLIYFQGTGAADDSGLPNDRFFAVRPEGSVSTLKIQRTERGDSAVYLCASSLLRSTDTQYFGPGTRLTVL.

CDR3 nucleotides: TGCAGCGTCGAGACTAGCGGGAGCCCCAACGAGCAGTACTTC. Translated: CSVETSGSPNEQYF. This chain uses TRBV29-1 with TRBJ2-7; 12 bases are shared with TRBD2. With V trimmed by 6 bases and J by 5 bases, 8 bases remained unmatched. The CDR3 is 14 residues long. CDR1 and CDR2 (germline): SQVTM, ANQGSEA.

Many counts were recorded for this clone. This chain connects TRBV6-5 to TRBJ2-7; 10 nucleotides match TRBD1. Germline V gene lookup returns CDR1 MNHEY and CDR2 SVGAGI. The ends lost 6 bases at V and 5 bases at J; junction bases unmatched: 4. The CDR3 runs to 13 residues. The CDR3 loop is CASSRDRGHEQYF. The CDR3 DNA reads TGTGCCAGCAGCCGGGACAGGGGCCACGAGCAGTACTTC.